This T cell receptor (beta chain) was recorded in a study of blood T cell repertoires in COVID-19 (dated by TCRdb to the early 2020s). Context from the whole study: Samples covering the acute and convalescent phases of COVID-19 were provided by collaborators in the United States, Italy and Spain. Deeply sampled blood TCRbeta repertoires from subjects exposed to, actively infected with, or recovered from COVID-19 were included in the dataset. The repertoires were made available in a free public database intended to serve as a resource for research on the immune response to SARS-CoV-2. The samples were drawn from the first 160 participants of the ongoing ImmuneRACE study and from 1,254 subjects provided by 6 global collaborators. Where available, HLA class I and class II types were taken from metadata supplied by the sample provider and were not determined by assay-based typing. The prospective study material was composed of cDNA or gDNA derived from T cells, B-cell-depleted T cells, or PBMCs. The sample metadata nearly always contained a de-identified subject ID, COVID-19 status, age in years and sex. The study at large found these results: The quantity of clinical and demographic metadata differed by source and by participant and was supplied without curation.

The immunoSEQ Assay, a bias-controlled multiplex PCR, was used to amplify TCRbeta CDR3 regions from genomic DNA. Per the original workflow: The number of nucleated cells in each sample was estimated by amplification of reference gene primers within the assay. To quantify the absolute abundance of each unique TCRbeta CDR3 rearrangement, sequence reads were collapsed and filtered. For each sample, productive Simpson clonality was calculated as the square root of Simpson's diversity index across productive rearrangements. TCRdb retrieved this table from immuneACCESS and kept in-frame rearrangements only. Not all clones are present; in checked studies, unresolved V genes account for under half, and no reason is known for the remainder. That table furnishes V, J and clone size, whereas the DNA furnished D and trimming. For this sample the table gives about 63,000 clones, of which around 88% were detected only once. Of the sample, approximately 6% falls within the top ten clones.

The CDR3 goes from the cysteine to the phenylalanine over 17 residues. The entry retains the CDR3 DNA only, 51 bases that are in frame from base 1. V loses 5 bases at its end and J loses 0 bases; junction bases beyond the gene matches: 6. Via the germline V gene (reference sequence), CDR1 is MNHEY and CDR2 SMNVEV. The collaborating institutions used their own protocols to collect whole blood in K2EDTA tubes. For TCRbeta analysis, collaborator samples were shipped as frozen whole blood, as isolated PBMCs, or as DNA extracted from either sample type. Worth noting for this clone: This clone's antigen is unknown. Base qualities are not provided; no much larger clone lies one nucleotide away.

The chain couples TRBV27 to TRBJ1-3; 11 nucleotides in the junction match TRBD1. The sample taken for sequencing was peripheral blood. The clonotype was recovered from a human donor in a cohort sampled during active COVID-19. At the DNA level, the sequence is TGTGCCAGCAGTCTGCTCGGGACAGGGGGCTCTGGAAACACCATATATTTT. This is translated as CASSLLGTGGSGNTIYF.